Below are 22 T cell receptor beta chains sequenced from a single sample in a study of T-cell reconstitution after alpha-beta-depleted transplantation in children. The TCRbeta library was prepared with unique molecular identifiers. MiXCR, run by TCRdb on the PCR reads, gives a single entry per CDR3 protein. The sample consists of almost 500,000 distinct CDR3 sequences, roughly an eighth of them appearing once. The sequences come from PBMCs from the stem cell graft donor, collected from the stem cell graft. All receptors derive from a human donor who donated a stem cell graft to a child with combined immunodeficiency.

CDR3 sequence: CAISESRQGARTEAFF. CDR3 nucleotide sequence: TGTGCCATCAGTGAGTCGAGACAGGGGGCGCGGACTGAAGCTTTCTTT. The chain employs TRBV10-3 and TRBJ1-1; 10 bases line up with TRBD1. CDR1 and CDR2 (germline): ENHRY, SYGVKD. This CDR3 is built from 16 residues. J lost 5 bases, V lost 0 bases, and 6 bases had no gene match.

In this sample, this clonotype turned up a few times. The CDR3 is CASSLTGINLYEQYF. The CDR3, as DNA: TGTGCCAGCAGCTTGACAGGGATAAACCTCTACGAGCAGTACTTC. This chain joins TRBV7-2 and TRBJ2-7, with 7 bases aligning to TRBD1. The CDR3 is 15 residues long. In germline, CDR1 is SGHTA, CDR2 FQGNSA. V lost 3 bases, J lost 3 bases, and 8 bases stayed unmatched.

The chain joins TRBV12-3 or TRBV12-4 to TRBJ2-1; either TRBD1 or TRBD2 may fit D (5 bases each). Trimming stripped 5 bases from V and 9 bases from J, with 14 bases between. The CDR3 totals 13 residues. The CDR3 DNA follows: TGTGCCAGCAGTCTCCTCCGGGACGCTGAGCAGTTCTTC. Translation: CASSLLRDAEQFF.

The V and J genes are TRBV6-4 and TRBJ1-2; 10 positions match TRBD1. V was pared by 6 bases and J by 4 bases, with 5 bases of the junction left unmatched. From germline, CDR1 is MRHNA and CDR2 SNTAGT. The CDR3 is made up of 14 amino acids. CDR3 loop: CASSSGQGGYGYTF. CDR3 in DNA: TGTGCCAGCAGCTCCGGACAGGGGGGCTATGGCTACACCTTC.

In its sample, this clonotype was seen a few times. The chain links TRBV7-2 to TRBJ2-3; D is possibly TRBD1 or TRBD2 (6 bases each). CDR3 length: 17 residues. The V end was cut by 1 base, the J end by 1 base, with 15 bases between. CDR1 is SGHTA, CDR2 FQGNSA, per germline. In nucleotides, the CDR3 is TGTGCCAGCAGCTTAGGGGGGGCGGGGTCTGGCACAGATACGCAGTATTTT. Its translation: CASSLGGAGSGTDTQYF.

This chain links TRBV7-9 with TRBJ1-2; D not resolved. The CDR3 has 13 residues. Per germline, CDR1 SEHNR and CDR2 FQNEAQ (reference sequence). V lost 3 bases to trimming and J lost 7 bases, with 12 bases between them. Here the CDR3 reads CASSFMEGGGYTF. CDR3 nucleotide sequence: TGTGCCAGCAGCTTTATGGAGGGAGGTGGCTACACCTTC.

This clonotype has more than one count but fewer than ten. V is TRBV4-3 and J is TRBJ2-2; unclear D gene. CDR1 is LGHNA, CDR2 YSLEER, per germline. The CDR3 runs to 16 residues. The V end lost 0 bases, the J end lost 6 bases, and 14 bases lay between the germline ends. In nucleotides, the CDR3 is TGCGCCAGCAGCCAAGATAGCTTCCGGTCGTCCGGGGAGCTGTTTTTT. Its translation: CASSQDSFRSSGELFF.

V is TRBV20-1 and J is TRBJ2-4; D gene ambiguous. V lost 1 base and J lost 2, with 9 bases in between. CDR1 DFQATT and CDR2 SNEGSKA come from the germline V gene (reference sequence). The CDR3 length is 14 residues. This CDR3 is CSARGATSKNIQYF. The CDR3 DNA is TGCAGTGCTAGAGGGGCCACATCCAAAAACATTCAGTACTTC.

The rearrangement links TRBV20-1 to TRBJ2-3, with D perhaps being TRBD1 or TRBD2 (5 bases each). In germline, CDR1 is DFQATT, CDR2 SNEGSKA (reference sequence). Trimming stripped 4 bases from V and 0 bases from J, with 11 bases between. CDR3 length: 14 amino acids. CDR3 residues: CSATLEGSTDTQYF. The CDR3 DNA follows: TGCAGTGCTACCCTTGAGGGGAGCACAGATACGCAGTATTTT.

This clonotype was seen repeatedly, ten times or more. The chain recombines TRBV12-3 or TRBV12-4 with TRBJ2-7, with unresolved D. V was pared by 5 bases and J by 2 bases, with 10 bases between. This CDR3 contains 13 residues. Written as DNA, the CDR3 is TGTGCCAGCAGTATATTCCGGGCCTACGAGCAGTACTTC. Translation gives CASSIFRAYEQYF.

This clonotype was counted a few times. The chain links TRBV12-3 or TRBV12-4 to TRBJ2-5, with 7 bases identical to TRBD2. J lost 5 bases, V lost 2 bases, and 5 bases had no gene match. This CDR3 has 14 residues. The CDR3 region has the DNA TGTGCCAGCAGTTTATGGGAGGGATCTGAGACCCAGTACTTC. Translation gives CASSLWEGSETQYF.

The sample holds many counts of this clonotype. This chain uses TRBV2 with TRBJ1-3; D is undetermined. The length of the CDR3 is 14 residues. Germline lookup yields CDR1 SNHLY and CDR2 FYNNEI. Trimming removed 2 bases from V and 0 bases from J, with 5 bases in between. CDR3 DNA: TGTGCCAGCAGTGAAACAGTCTCTGGAAACACCATATATTTT. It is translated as CASSETVSGNTIYF.

The CDR3 region is CASSPGTGGTGNQPQHF. The CDR3 DNA is TGTGCCAGCAGCCCCGGGACAGGGGGCACGGGCAATCAGCCCCAGCATTTT. The gene calls are TRBV4-2 and TRBJ1-5; 12 bases map to TRBD1. Germline V gene data show CDR1 as LGHNA and CDR2 as YNFKEQ. CDR3 size: 17 residues. Trimming at V came to 4 bases and at J to 2 bases, leaving 6 bases not matched to a gene.

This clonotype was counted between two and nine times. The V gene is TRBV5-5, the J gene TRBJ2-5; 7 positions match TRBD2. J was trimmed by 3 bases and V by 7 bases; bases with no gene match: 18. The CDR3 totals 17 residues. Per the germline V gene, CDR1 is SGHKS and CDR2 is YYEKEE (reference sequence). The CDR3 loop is CASQGILVRGTKETQYF. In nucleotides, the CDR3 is TGTGCCAGCCAGGGAATTTTGGTGCGGGGGACTAAAGAGACCCAGTACTTC.

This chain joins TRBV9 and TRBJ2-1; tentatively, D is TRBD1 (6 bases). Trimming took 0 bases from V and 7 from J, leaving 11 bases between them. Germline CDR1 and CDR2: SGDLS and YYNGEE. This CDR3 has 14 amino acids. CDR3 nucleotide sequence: TGTGCCAGCAGCGTAGAGGGGACAACAAATGAGCAGTTCTTC. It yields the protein CASSVEGTTNEQFF.

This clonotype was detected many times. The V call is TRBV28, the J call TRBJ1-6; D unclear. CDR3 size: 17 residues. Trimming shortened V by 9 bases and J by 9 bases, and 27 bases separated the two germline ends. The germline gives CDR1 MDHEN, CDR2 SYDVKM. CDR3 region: CARTDLNRAENGSPLHF. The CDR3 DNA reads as TGTGCCAGAACCGACCTTAACCGGGCCGAGAACGGTTCACCCCTCCACTTT.

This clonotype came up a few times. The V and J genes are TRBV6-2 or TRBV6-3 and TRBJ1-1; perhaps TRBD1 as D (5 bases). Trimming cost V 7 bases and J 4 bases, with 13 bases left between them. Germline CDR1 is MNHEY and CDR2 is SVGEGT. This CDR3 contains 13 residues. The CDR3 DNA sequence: TGTGCCAGCAAGGAGGGGCAGATCACTGAAGCTTTCTTT. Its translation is CASKEGQITEAFF.

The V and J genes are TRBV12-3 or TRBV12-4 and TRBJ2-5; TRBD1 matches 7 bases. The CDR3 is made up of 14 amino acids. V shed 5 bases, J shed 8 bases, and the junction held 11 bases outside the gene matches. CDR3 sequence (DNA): TGTGCCAGCAGTCCAGGACAGGCGATAACCACCCAGTACTTC. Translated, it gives CASSPGQAITTQYF.

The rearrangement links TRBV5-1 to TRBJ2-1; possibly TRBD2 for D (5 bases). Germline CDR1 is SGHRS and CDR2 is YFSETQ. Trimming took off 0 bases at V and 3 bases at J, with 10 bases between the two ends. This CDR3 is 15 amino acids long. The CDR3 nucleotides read TGCGCCAGCAGCTTGGCCGGACTGCACTACAATGAGCAGTTCTTC. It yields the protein CASSLAGLHYNEQFF.

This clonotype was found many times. CDR3 bases: TGCGCCAGCAGCTTGGGGTCCCCCTCTGGAAACACCATATATTTT. Amino acids: CASSLGSPSGNTIYF. J is TRBJ1-3 and V is TRBV5-1; D unresolved. The CDR3 has 15 residues. Per germline, CDR1 SGHRS and CDR2 YFSETQ. Trimming cost V 0 bases and J 0 bases, with 7 bases left between them.

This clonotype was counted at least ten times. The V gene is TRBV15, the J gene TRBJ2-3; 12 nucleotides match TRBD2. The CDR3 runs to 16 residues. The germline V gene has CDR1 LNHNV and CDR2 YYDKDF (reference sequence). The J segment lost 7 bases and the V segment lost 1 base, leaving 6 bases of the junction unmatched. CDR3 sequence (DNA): TGTGCCACCAGCAGAGCGACTAGCGGGAGTTGGTATACGCAGTATTTT. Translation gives CATSRATSGSWYTQYF.

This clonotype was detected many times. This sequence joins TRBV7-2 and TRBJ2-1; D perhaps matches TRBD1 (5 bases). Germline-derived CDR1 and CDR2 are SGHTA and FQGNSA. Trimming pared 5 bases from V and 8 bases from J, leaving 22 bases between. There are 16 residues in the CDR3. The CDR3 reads CASSRKGEIGFHEQFF. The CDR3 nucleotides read TGTGCCAGCAGCCGGAAAGGGGAAATTGGATTCCATGAGCAGTTCTTC.